This entry concerns a single T cell receptor beta chain. What it binds is not known. Sequencing was performed with immunoSEQ multiplex PCR; in TCRdb, only in-frame clones are kept and a portion is missing. The sample contains 55,000 to 85,000 clones, about four fifths of which appear only once. With 5 bases removed from V and 1 base from J, the gap between germline ends came to 17 bases. The CDR3 covers 16 residues. Germline CDR1 is SEHNR and CDR2 is FQNEAQ (reference sequence). This sample was taken from a study of OX40 agonist ivuxolimab in advanced cancers. Looking at the study overall: The dose-escalation cohort had hepatocellular carcinoma, melanoma, renal cell or head and neck cancer. Prior anti-PD-1, anti-PD-L1 or anti-CTLA-4 therapy did not bar entry, and 40% had some. A mean age of around 60 years, range roughly 20 to 79, was recorded, and under 85% were male. Study-level results: Circulating CD4+ and CD8+ T cells showed clonal expansion by week 6 at 0.1 to 3.0 mg/kg.

Source: CD4+ or CD8+ T cells sorted from blood, taken in a trial of the OX40 agonist ivuxolimab. This clonotype was sampled from an adult with an advanced solid tumor such as melanoma, head and neck, liver or kidney cancer. This rearrangement joins TRBV7-9 to TRBJ1-1; unclear D gene. CDR3 sequence reads: CASSNLERGRNTEAFF. CDR3 in DNA: TGTGCCAGCAGCAATCTTGAGCGAGGCCGGAACACTGAAGCTTTCTTT.